The clone carrying this TCR beta chain was recorded only once. Its antigen is as yet unknown. Sequencing was performed with immunoSEQ multiplex PCR; in TCRdb, only in-frame clones are kept and a portion is missing. The data show about 140,000 clones, 84% seen once. These data come from a study of cytomegalovirus exposure and HLA in healthy donors. Whole-study findings and limits: Both high specificity and high sensitivity reportedly marked the classifier's diagnosis of cytomegalovirus status.

The CDR3 has 13 amino acids. Germline V lookup: CDR1 WSHSY, CDR2 SAAADI. V lost 3 bases, J lost 8 bases, and 6 bases stayed unmatched. The V and J genes are TRBV10-2 and TRBJ1-2; 7 bases are shared with TRBD1. This clonotype originated in a woman in her twenties or thirties in good health and CMV-seronegative. Sequencing used PBMCs. The CDR3 protein is CASSDRGEYGYTF. The CDR3 nucleotides read TGCGCCAGCAGTGACAGGGGGGAATACGGCTACACCTTC.